The 26 T cell receptor beta chains listed next were all sequenced from one sample in a study of blood T cell repertoires in COVID-19. Some clones are missing from TCRdb's copy, which holds only in-frame ones; the method was immunoSEQ multiplex PCR. The repertoire holds a few hundred thousand clones, with 87% as singletons. The sample taken for sequencing was PBMCs or T cells enriched from blood (not recorded which). The origin of the receptors is a woman in her 30s who had recovered from COVID-19.

The chain couples TRBV6-6 to TRBJ2-1; 9 bases map to TRBD2. Germline CDR1 MNHNY, CDR2 SVGAGI (reference sequence). The CDR3 covers 13 residues. V lost 6 bases and J lost 7; bases outside the gene matches: 4. CDR3 sequence (DNA): TGTGCCAGCAGGGAGCTAGCGGGGAATGAGCAGTTCTTC. Translating it yields CASRELAGNEQFF.

J is TRBJ1-1 and V is TRBV28; the D gene is possibly TRBD1 (5 bases). The germline V gene has CDR1 MDHEN and CDR2 SYDVKM. V shed 2 bases and J shed 7 bases, with 8 bases lying between them. The CDR3 runs 12 residues. The CDR3 region has the DNA TGTGCCAGCAGTTTACGACAGATTGAAGCTTTCTTT. Translating it yields CASSLRQIEAFF.

This chain links TRBV5-1 with TRBJ2-7; 8 bases map to TRBD2. V dropped 0 bases and J dropped 4; count of bases not matched to a gene: 6. CDR1 and CDR2 from the germline V gene are SGHRS and YFSETQ. This CDR3 is 15 amino acids long. CDR3 coding DNA: TGCGCCAGCAGCTTGGTGGTCGGGGGGGCTTACGAGCAGTACTTC. Protein: CASSLVVGGAYEQYF.

The chain combines TRBV5-1 with TRBJ1-3; tentatively, D is TRBD1 (6 bases). There are 19 residues in the CDR3. Trimming removed 0 bases from V and 1 base from J, with 20 bases in between. The germline CDR1 and CDR2 sequences are SGHRS and YFSETQ. The CDR3 bases are TGCGCCAGCAGCTTGGTCTTGGGACACGGAACCTTATCTGGAAACACCATATATTTT. The encoded protein is CASSLVLGHGTLSGNTIYF.

The chain couples TRBV7-9 to TRBJ1-2, with D tentatively TRBD1 (6 bases). Trimming shortened V by 4 bases and J by 4 bases, and 13 bases separated the two germline ends. The V gene's germline CDR1 is SEHNR and CDR2 FQNEAQ (reference sequence). The CDR3 is 14 amino acids. The CDR3 loop reads CASSSGTRGYGYTF. The CDR3 DNA reads TGTGCCAGCAGCTCCGGGACCAGGGGCTATGGCTACACCTTC.

The chain combines TRBV9 with TRBJ1-6, with TRBD1 matching 9 bases. Germline V gene sequence: CDR1 SGDLS, CDR2 YYNGEE. This CDR3 contains 16 residues. Trimming removed 4 bases from V and 10 bases from J; junction bases left unmatched: 12. The CDR3 DNA is TGTGCCAGCAGCCCCGGACAGGGGACGGGCCGGTCACCCCTCCACTTT. This codes for CASSPGQGTGRSPLHF.

This chain uses TRBV3-1 (or the pseudogene TRBV3-2) with TRBJ1-2; 7 positions agree with TRBD1. The CDR3 covers 15 residues. Germline trimming cut 4 bases from V and 3 bases from J; bases unmatched to any gene: 8. Germline V lookup: CDR1 LGHDT, CDR2 YNNKEL (reference sequence). The CDR3 coding sequence is TGTGCCAGCAGCCCCTCCCGGGACAGCTACTATGGCTACACCTTC. Its translation is CASSPSRDSYYGYTF.

This chain uses TRBV27 with TRBJ2-1; 9 nucleotides match TRBD2. This CDR3 comprises 15 residues. V shed 4 bases, J shed 4 bases, and the junction held 5 bases outside the gene matches. Germline V gene sequence: CDR1 MNHEY, CDR2 SMNVEV (reference sequence). The CDR3 here is CASSSERGVYNEQFF. The CDR3 DNA sequence: TGTGCCAGCAGTTCCGAGCGGGGGGTTTACAATGAGCAGTTCTTC.

The chain uses TRBV5-1 and TRBJ1-4, with 7 bases fitting TRBD1. The junction had 7 bases not matched to a gene; V was cut back by 3 bases and J by 8 bases. Germline CDR1 SGHRS, CDR2 YFSETQ. The CDR3 has 14 residues. CDR3 sequence: CASSSRQGREKLFF. CDR3 DNA: TGCGCCAGCAGCTCACGACAGGGTAGAGAAAAACTGTTTTTT.

This clone is a singleton in its sample. This chain connects TRBV5-4 to TRBJ2-3; no definite D call. The CDR3 length is 16 residues. Germline loops: CDR1 SGHNT, CDR2 YYREEE (reference sequence). V lost 4 bases to trimming and J lost 0 bases, with 15 bases between them. The CDR3, as DNA: TGTGCCAGCAGCAAAATAATAGAGCTTAGCACAGATACGCAGTATTTT. Residues: CASSKIIELSTDTQYF.

The V call is TRBV6-5, the J call TRBJ2-5; tentative D call: TRBD2 (6 bases). Germline CDR1 reads MNHEY; CDR2 reads SVGAGI. V was pared by 10 bases and J by 1 base, with 16 bases between. The CDR3 runs 14 residues. CDR3 nucleotides: TGTGCCACCCCCGGAGGGTTGGGCCAAGAGACCCAGTACTTC. Its protein product is CATPGGLGQETQYF.

CDR3 DNA sequence: TGTGCCAGTAGAGATCCCGGACAGGGCACAGATACGCAGTATTTT. Translating gives CASRDPGQGTDTQYF. The gene calls are TRBV19 and TRBJ2-3; 7 nucleotides line up with TRBD1. In germline, CDR1 is LNHDA, CDR2 SQIVND (reference sequence). The V and J ends lost 6 bases and 1 base, in that order; junction bases with no gene match: 7. The CDR3 consists of 15 residues. The variable domain in full, completed from reference TRBV19 and TRBJ2-3, reads DGGITQSPKYLFRKEGQNVTLSCEQNLNHDAMYWYRQDPGQGLRLIYYSQIVNDFQKGDIAEGYSVSREKKESFPLTVTSAQKNPTAFYLCASRDPGQGTDTQYFGPGTRLTVL.

The gene calls are TRBV10-3 and TRBJ1-2; TRBD1 matches at 7 bases. The CDR3 runs to 14 residues. The germline V gene has CDR1 ENHRY and CDR2 SYGVKD. After removal of 3 bases from V and 6 bases from J, the junction contained 7 bases not matched to a gene. CDR3 DNA sequence: TGTGCCATCAGTGATTTAGGGGGCGAGAATGGCTACACCTTC. As protein: CAISDLGGENGYTF.

The chain uses TRBV30 and TRBJ1-1; 7 bases fit TRBD1. This CDR3 spans 13 amino acids. The trim removed 7 bases at V and 0 bases at J, leaving 5 bases unmatched. In germline, CDR1 is GTSNPN, CDR2 SVGIG (reference sequence). CDR3 loop: CAFDRVVNTEAFF. Written as DNA, the CDR3 is TGTGCCTTTGACAGGGTGGTGAACACTGAAGCTTTCTTT.

The chain combines TRBV30 with TRBJ2-5, with 7 bases aligning to TRBD1. J was trimmed by 6 bases and V by 0 bases; bases with no gene match: 10. The germline gives CDR1 GTSNPN, CDR2 SVGIG (reference sequence). This CDR3 contains 15 residues. The CDR3 DNA reads as TGTGCCTGGAGTGTACGGGCCGCGACAGGGAAGACCCAGTACTTC. The encoded protein is CAWSVRAATGKTQYF. Supplemented by reference TRBV30 and TRBJ2-5, the full variable domain reads SQTIHQWPATLVQPVGSPLSLECTVEGTSNPNLYWYRQAAGRGLQLLFYSVGIGQISSEVPQNLSASRPQDRQFILSSKKLLLSDSGFYLCAWSVRAATGKTQYFGPGTRLLVL.

The chain recombines TRBV29-1 with TRBJ2-7, with D possibly TRBD1 on 6 matching bases. This CDR3 is built from 12 residues. The V end was cut by 3 bases, the J end by 4 bases, with 10 bases between. The germline V gene encodes CDR1 SQVTM and CDR2 ANQGSEA. DNA for the CDR3: TGCAGCGTTGAGCTGGGGGCTTACGAGCAGTACTTC. It specifies CSVELGAYEQYF.

The chain combines TRBV23-1 with TRBJ1-5; possibly TRBD1 for D (6 bases). TRBV23-1 counts as an open reading frame of uncertain function. The CDR3 spans 20 residues. V lost 4 bases to trimming and J lost 0 bases, with 25 bases between them. CDR3 protein: CASSLPGGSPSHYSNQPQHF. CDR3 nucleotides: TGCGCCAGCAGTCTACCGGGGGGCAGTCCCAGCCACTATAGCAATCAGCCCCAGCATTTT.

The chain combines TRBV28 with TRBJ1-3, with a possible D match to TRBD1 (5 bases). Per germline, CDR1 MDHEN and CDR2 SYDVKM. The CDR3 runs to 15 residues. The V and J ends lost 2 bases and 7 bases respectively, with 15 bases between them. The CDR3 sequence: CASSLPGDVGNTIYF. The DNA for the CDR3 is TGTGCCAGCAGTTTACCGGGGGATGTGGGGAACACCATATATTTT.

This chain joins TRBV14 and TRBJ2-7; 7 bases line up with TRBD1. V lost 1 base and J lost 1; bases outside the gene matches: 4. Germline V gives CDR1 SGHDN, CDR2 FVKESK. This CDR3 has 15 residues. In DNA, the CDR3 is TGTGCCAGCAGCCAAGCCGGGACAGTTTCCTACGAGCAGTACTTC. Translated: CASSQAGTVSYEQYF.

This clone has more than one count but fewer than ten. The chain links TRBV7-9 to TRBJ2-7; 7 nucleotides agree with TRBD2. CDR1 is SEHNR, CDR2 FQNEAQ, per germline (reference sequence). The J segment lost 2 bases and the V segment lost 2 bases, leaving 6 bases of the junction unmatched. The CDR3 is 15 amino acids. The CDR3 region has the DNA TGTGCCAGCAGCTTAAGCTCTAGCGGTACCTACGAGCAGTACTTC. Protein sequence: CASSLSSSGTYEQYF.

The rearrangement uses TRBV19 and TRBJ1-2; possible D gene TRBD1, 5 bases. There are 14 residues in the CDR3. V was trimmed by 8 bases and J by 8 bases, leaving 21 bases between them. CDR1 LNHDA and CDR2 SQIVND come from the germline V gene (reference sequence). The CDR3: CASSGGAARWGYTF. For the CDR3, the DNA is TGTGCCAGTTCCGGGGGAGCAGCCCGTTGGGGCTACACCTTC.

This clone was detected only once. The chain joins TRBV19 to TRBJ1-5; D is possibly TRBD1 (5 bases). Germline V CDR1 and CDR2: LNHDA, SQIVND (reference sequence). CDR3 length equals 17 residues. The V end lost 3 bases, the J end lost 1 base, and 16 bases lay between the germline ends. In DNA form, the CDR3 reads TGTGCCAGTAGTATTCCCGGGGGAGGACGCAGCAATCAGCCCCAGCATTTT. Protein: CASSIPGGGRSNQPQHF.

The CDR3 bases are TGTGCCAGCAGCTCACCCAGGGGGACCAGTGCCTCCAGCACAGATACGCAGTATTTT. Protein sequence: CASSSPRGTSASSTDTQYF. This sequence joins TRBV9 and TRBJ2-3; 7 bases match TRBD1. The CDR3 consists of 19 residues. Unmatched junction bases numbered 17, after V lost 4 bases and J lost 0 bases. Looked up from germline, CDR1 is SGDLS and CDR2 is YYNGEE.

This chain connects TRBV7-9 to TRBJ2-3; a possible D gene is TRBD1 (6 bases). V lost 2 bases and J 3 bases, leaving 12 bases between the germline ends. The CDR3 has 15 residues. The germline CDR1 and CDR2 sequences are SEHNR and FQNEAQ (reference sequence). The CDR3 region is CASSLSRGPTDTQYF. Here the CDR3 DNA reads TGTGCCAGCAGCTTAAGCAGGGGTCCAACAGATACGCAGTATTTT.

This clone was seen just once. Here the CDR3 reads CASSSRGNTGELFF. The CDR3 DNA is TGTGCCAGCAGTTCTAGGGGGAACACCGGGGAGCTGTTTTTT. V is TRBV6-5 and J is TRBJ2-2, with D perhaps matching TRBD1 (5 bases). The CDR3 runs 14 residues. With 4 bases removed from V and 1 base from J, the gap between germline ends came to 7 bases. The germline V gene encodes CDR1 MNHEY and CDR2 SVGAGI.

A note on this clone: Other DNA sequences in the same sample also yield this CDR3. V gene TRBV28 combines with J gene TRBJ2-2; 7 positions agree with TRBD2. The CDR3 covers 14 residues. The V segment lost 7 bases and the J segment 1 base; nucleotides outside the gene matches: 3. Germline V gene lookup returns CDR1 MDHEN and CDR2 SYDVKM. CDR3 in amino acids: CASKSGGNTGELFF. The CDR3 DNA is TGTGCCAGCAAATCGGGGGGGAACACCGGGGAGCTGTTTTTT.